The 24 T cell receptor beta chains listed next were all sequenced from one sample in a study of blood T cells in healthy people across ages. For the second PCR, which ran for 7 to 11 cycles, a sample-barcoded 5' primer and a J-beta primer mix were used. MiXCR was run by TCRdb on the 5' RACE reads, yielding one entry per CDR3 protein. The table lists about 1.6 million distinct CDR3 sequences, roughly 30% of them singletons, with about 10% in the top ten. The sequenced material came from blood. All receptors derive from a woman aged 30 to 39 in good health.

The chain combines TRBV7-2 with TRBJ2-7, with 7 bases matching TRBD2. The V gene's germline CDR1 is SGHTA and CDR2 FQGNSA. V gave up 0 bases and J gave up 2 bases; unmatched junction bases: 4. The CDR3 runs to 15 residues. Here the CDR3 DNA reads TGTGCCAGCAGCTTAGCCCTAGCGGTAGCCTACGAGCAGTACTTC. Translation: CASSLALAVAYEQYF. The variable domain in full, with the rest retrieved from reference TRBV7-2 and TRBJ2-7, is GAGVSQSPSNKVTEKGKDVELRCDPISGHTALYWYRQSLGQGLEFLIYFQGNSAPDKSGLPSDRFSAERTGGSVSTLTIQRTQQEDSAVYLCASSLALAVAYEQYFGPGTRLTVT.

V usage is TRBV10-2 and J usage is TRBJ2-3, with 10 positions matching TRBD1. The length of the CDR3 is 14 residues. The junction had 4 bases not matched to a gene; V was cut back by 8 bases and J by 2 bases. In germline, CDR1 is WSHSY, CDR2 SAAADI. The DNA for the CDR3 is TGCGCCAGCCGACAGGGGGCTTTCACAGATACGCAGTATTTT. Amino acid sequence: CASRQGAFTDTQYF.

The chain recombines TRBV7-9 with TRBJ1-2, with 8 bases that match TRBD1. The length of the CDR3 is 15 residues. V trimming: 3 bases; J trimming: 4 bases; junction bases outside the gene matches: 7. Germline loops: CDR1 SEHNR, CDR2 FQNEAQ (reference sequence). The CDR3 nucleotides are TGTGCCAGCAGCTTGACCGGGACAGGCCTCTATGGCTACACCTTC. Translation: CASSLTGTGLYGYTF.

The chain combines TRBV7-6 with TRBJ1-5, with a possible D match to TRBD1 (5 bases). This CDR3 has 13 residues. CDR1 and CDR2 from the germline V gene are SGHVS and FNYEAQ. V gave up 5 bases and J gave up 8 bases, with 13 bases separating them. Here the CDR3 reads CASSQSGGEPQHF. Written as DNA, the CDR3 is TGTGCCAGCAGCCAAAGTGGGGGGGAGCCCCAGCATTTT.

This sequence joins TRBV20-1 and TRBJ2-7; TRBD1 matches 10 bases. The V gene end was trimmed by 5 bases and the J gene end by 3 bases; junction bases not matched to a gene: 7. From germline, CDR1 is DFQATT and CDR2 SNEGSKA (reference sequence). The CDR3 consists of 14 residues. CDR3 sequence reads: CSAARTGGDYEQYF. The CDR3 region has the DNA TGCAGTGCTGCCCGGACAGGGGGAGACTACGAGCAGTACTTC.

This clonotype turned up a few times. The chain joins TRBV3-1 to TRBJ2-7; perhaps TRBD2 as D (6 bases). The CDR3 has 16 amino acids. Trimming removed 4 bases from V and 0 bases from J, with 16 bases in between. The V gene's germline CDR1 is LGHDT and CDR2 YNNKEL (reference sequence). The DNA for the CDR3 is TGTGCCAGCAGCCTTAACGCGGGGCGTTACTCCTACGAGCAGTACTTC. It encodes CASSLNAGRYSYEQYF.

This clonotype was detected only a few times. This chain connects TRBV27 to TRBJ2-5; 9 bases are shared with TRBD2. Looked up from germline, CDR1 is MNHEY and CDR2 is SMNVEV (reference sequence). The CDR3 spans 16 residues. The ends lost 6 bases at V and 1 base at J; junction bases unmatched: 9. This CDR3 is CASSESSGRSQETQYF. In DNA, the CDR3 is TGTGCCAGCAGCGAAAGCAGCGGGAGGTCCCAAGAGACCCAGTACTTC.

Comments on this clonotype: Being one base from a much bigger clone, this may be a read error. The chain combines TRBV4-1 with TRBJ2-5; D possibly uses TRBD1 or TRBD2 (5 bases each). V dropped 4 bases and J dropped 9 bases, with 15 bases sitting between them. Germline CDR1 MGHRA, CDR2 YSYEKL. The CDR3 is made up of 13 amino acids. This CDR3 is CASSRVGDEPQYF. CDR3 DNA: TGCGCCAGCAGCCGGGTGGGGGATGAGCCCCAGTACTTC.

There are a few counts of this clonotype. The rearrangement links TRBV10-3 to TRBJ2-3; the D gene could be TRBD1 or TRBD2 (5 bases each). CDR1 is ENHRY and CDR2 is SYGVKD in the germline V gene. V lost 5 bases and J lost 3, with 15 bases in between. The CDR3 is made up of 15 amino acids. The DNA for the CDR3 is TGTGCCATCAGTAAAACCGGGACCGGGACAGATACGCAGTATTTT. Its protein product is CAISKTGTGTDTQYF.

The chain is built from TRBV27 and TRBJ2-7; D unresolved. Germline V CDR1 and CDR2: MNHEY, SMNVEV (reference sequence). This CDR3 comprises 13 residues. V shed 6 bases and J shed 1 base, with 10 bases lying between them. CDR3 loop: CASRFEPSYEQYF. The CDR3 bases are TGTGCCAGCAGGTTTGAGCCTTCCTACGAGCAGTACTTC.

Concerning this clonotype itself: Sequence at one end of the junction differs from germline and may be a read error. This chain links TRBV6-6 with TRBJ2-3, with D tentatively TRBD1 or TRBD2 (5 bases each). The CDR3 consists of 15 residues. Germline CDR1 and CDR2: MNHNY and SVGAGI (reference sequence). CDR3 DNA: TGTACCAGCAGTTTGACCACAGGCGGAGGAGATACGCAGTATTTT. It encodes CTSSLTTGGGDTQYF.

This clonotype has a count of ten or more. V and J are TRBV27 and TRBJ2-1; 11 bases are shared with TRBD2. The CDR3 has 14 residues. The germline gives CDR1 MNHEY, CDR2 SMNVEV (reference sequence). V gave up 6 bases and J gave up 6 bases; unmatched junction bases: 4. The CDR3 spells CASSSGTSGNEQFF. DNA of the CDR3: TGTGCCAGCAGCTCGGGGACTAGCGGCAATGAGCAGTTCTTC.

The V gene is TRBV30, the J gene TRBJ1-1; D is unclear. Germline assignment: CDR1 GTSNPN and CDR2 SVGIG (reference sequence). This CDR3 is built from 15 residues. V was shortened by 2 bases and J by 0 bases, with 13 bases between the two germline ends. The CDR3 region is CAWSTRVNMNTEAFF. CDR3 nucleotide sequence: TGTGCCTGGAGTACAAGGGTGAACATGAACACTGAAGCTTTCTTT.

The chain combines TRBV29-1 with TRBJ2-2; 8 nucleotides line up with TRBD1. The V segment lost 4 bases and the J segment 1 base; nucleotides outside the gene matches: 2. Germline values: CDR1 SQVTM, CDR2 ANQGSEA. This CDR3 has 14 residues. The DNA for the CDR3 is TGCAGCGTTGCAGGGGGCAAGAACACCGGGGAGCTGTTTTTT. Protein: CSVAGGKNTGELFF.

This clonotype has only a few counts. The chain employs TRBV27 and TRBJ2-1; no clear D. This CDR3 is 13 amino acids long. Trimming left V 6 bases short and J 4 bases short, with 10 bases between. Germline V CDR1 and CDR2: MNHEY, SMNVEV (reference sequence). The CDR3 region has the DNA TGTGCCAGCAGCCGCGCAGCTTACAATGAGCAGTTCTTC. This encodes CASSRAAYNEQFF.

Note on this clonotype: The junction shows a germline mismatch at one end, possibly a read error. This sequence joins TRBV5-1 and TRBJ2-1; 10 bases line up with TRBD2. Germline CDR1 SGHRS, CDR2 YFSETQ. The CDR3 is 17 residues long. CDR3 sequence: CASSLGGSGRAGNGQFF. Here the CDR3 DNA reads TGCGCCAGCAGCTTGGGAGGGAGCGGGAGGGCCGGGAATGGGCAGTTCTTC. Looking up the rest from reference TRBV5-1 and TRBJ2-1 gives the full variable domain: KAGVTQTPRYLIKTRGQQVTLSCSPISGHRSVSWYQQTPGQGLQFLFEYFSETQRNKGNFPGRFSGRQFSNSRSEMNVSTLELGDSALYLCASSLGGSGRAGNGQFFGPGTRLTVL.

The V call is TRBV7-3, the J call TRBJ2-3, with unresolved D. This CDR3 region has 15 residues. Trimming stripped 5 bases from V and 1 base from J, with 13 bases between. CDR1 and CDR2 (germline): SGHTA, FQGTGA. CDR3 sequence reads: CASSPRLTGTDTQYF. The CDR3 DNA is TGTGCCAGCAGCCCTCGATTAACAGGCACAGATACGCAGTATTTT.

J is TRBJ2-7 and V is TRBV20-1; 7 bases fit TRBD2. Per germline, CDR1 DFQATT and CDR2 SNEGSKA (reference sequence). CDR3 size: 13 residues. J was trimmed by 4 bases and V by 3 bases; bases with no gene match: 6. The CDR3 loop reads CSASGGVVYEQYF. DNA for the CDR3: TGCAGTGCTAGTGGGGGGGTAGTTTACGAGCAGTACTTC.

This clonotype appeared a few times. The V call is TRBV3-1, the J call TRBJ2-7, with no clear D. Germline V CDR1 and CDR2: LGHDT, YNNKEL (reference sequence). This CDR3 contains 12 residues. The V end lost 4 bases, the J end lost 9 bases, and 13 bases lay between the germline ends. The CDR3 nucleotides read TGTGCCAGCAGCCCGAATTCTCGAGGGCAGTACTTC. Its protein is CASSPNSRGQYF.

CDR3 DNA sequence: TGTGCCAGCAGCTTGTACACTACGAATGAAAAACTGTTTTTT. Amino acids: CASSLYTTNEKLFF. The rearrangement joins TRBV5-5 to TRBJ1-4; D not resolved. The CDR3 runs to 14 residues. CDR1 and CDR2 from the germline V gene are SGHKS and YYEKEE (reference sequence). Trimming removed 1 base from V and 5 bases from J, with 9 bases in between.

This clonotype appeared once. V and J are TRBV6-1 and TRBJ1-2, with 7 positions matching TRBD1. With 2 bases clipped from V and 4 bases from J, the junction kept 4 bases outside the gene matches. The CDR3 is 14 amino acids. From germline, CDR1 is MNHNS and CDR2 SASEGT. This CDR3 reads CASSEYHRGYGYTF. CDR3 coding DNA: TGTGCCAGCAGTGAATATCACAGGGGCTATGGCTACACCTTC.

A few counts support this clonotype. The chain is built from TRBV7-2 and TRBJ2-2; TRBD2 matches at 16 bases. The germline gives CDR1 SGHTA, CDR2 FQGNSA. This CDR3 region has 19 residues. Trimming at V came to 8 bases and at J to 4 bases, leaving 13 bases not matched to a gene. The CDR3 region is CASPGGTSGRARSTGELFF. The CDR3 DNA sequence: TGTGCCAGCCCAGGGGGGACTAGCGGGAGGGCCCGTTCCACCGGGGAGCTGTTTTTT.

This clonotype was seen a handful of times. The chain links TRBV6-8 to TRBJ2-3; 8 nucleotides agree with TRBD1. Germline V lookup: CDR1 MNHGY, CDR2 SAAAGT. With V trimmed by 2 bases and J by 0 bases, 10 bases remained unmatched. This CDR3 is built from 18 residues. CDR3 sequence reads: CASSYGGSRGRSTDTQYF. In DNA, the CDR3 is TGTGCCAGCAGTTACGGGGGTAGCAGGGGGCGAAGCACAGATACGCAGTATTTT.

V usage is TRBV20-1 and J usage is TRBJ2-7; D unresolved. Trimming stripped 4 bases from V and 9 bases from J, with 16 bases between. Germline lookup yields CDR1 DFQATT and CDR2 SNEGSKA (reference sequence). The CDR3 consists of 12 residues. CDR3: CSATAIVGGQYF. CDR3 DNA sequence: TGCAGTGCTACTGCCATAGTAGGCGGGCAGTACTTC.